This TCR beta chain was found in a study of blood T cells in healthy people across ages. Whole-study results and caveats: Per million T cells, the diversity of TCR beta decreased roughly linearly as age advanced.

V shed 8 bases, J shed 1 base, and the junction held 8 bases outside the gene matches. The CDR3 has 14 residues. Germline V gene sequence: CDR1 SEHNR, CDR2 FQNEAQ (reference sequence). As to this clonotype: The antigen is undetermined. The conserved closing phenylalanine or tryptophan is absent in this CDR3, likely reflecting a read error.

Then a second PCR, running about 6 to 12 cycles, was carried out with a sample-barcoded 5' primer and a J-beta primer mix. TCRdb reanalysed the 5' RACE reads using MiXCR and keeps one entry per CDR3 protein. The sample carries about 630,000 distinct CDR3 sequences, over 20% recorded once. The rearrangement links TRBV7-9 to TRBJ2-7; TRBD2 matches 7 bases. This clonotype was obtained from a man between 65 and 80 years old in good health. Sequencing input: blood. The CDR3 sequence is CASGLAALSYEQYS. The CDR3 bases are TGTGCCAGCGGGCTAGCGGCACTTTCCTACGAGCAGTACTCC.